This TCR beta chain emerged from a study of OX40 agonist ivuxolimab in advanced cancers. Assay used: immunoSEQ multiplex PCR; TCRdb lists only in-frame clones, some missing. The sample has roughly 98,000 clones, roughly four fifths seen once. The germline CDR1 and CDR2 sequences are SGHAT and FQNNGV. V lost 5 bases, J lost 3 bases, and 19 bases lay in between. CDR3 length equals 17 residues. The clonotype originates from an adult with an advanced solid tumor such as melanoma, head and neck, liver or kidney cancer. The sequences come from CD4+ or CD8+ T cells sorted from blood, collected in a trial of the OX40 agonist ivuxolimab. The chain combines TRBV11-2 with TRBJ2-2; maybe TRBD2 (5 bases). CDR3 DNA sequence: TGTGCCAGCAGCCCACTTTCCCAGCGGACCTACACCGGGGAGCTGTTTTTT. Translation gives CASSPLSQRTYTGELFF. The variable domain in full, completed from reference TRBV11-2 and TRBJ2-2, reads EAGVAQSPRYKIIEKRQSVAFWCNPISGHATLYWYQQILGQGPKLLIQFQNNGVVDDSQLPKDRFSAERLKGVDSTLKIQPAKLEDSAVYLCASSPLSQRTYTGELFFGEGSRLTVL.